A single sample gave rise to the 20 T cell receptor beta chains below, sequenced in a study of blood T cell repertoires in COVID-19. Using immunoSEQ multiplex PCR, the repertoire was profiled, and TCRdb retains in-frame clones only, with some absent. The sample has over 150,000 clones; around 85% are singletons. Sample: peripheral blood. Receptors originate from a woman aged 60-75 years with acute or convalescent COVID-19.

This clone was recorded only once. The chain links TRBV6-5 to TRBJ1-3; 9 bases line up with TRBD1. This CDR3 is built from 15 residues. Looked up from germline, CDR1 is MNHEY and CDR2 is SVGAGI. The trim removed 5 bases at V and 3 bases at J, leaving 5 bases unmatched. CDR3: CASSPTGGGGNTIYF. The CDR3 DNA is TGTGCCAGCAGTCCTACAGGGGGCGGTGGAAACACCATATATTTT.

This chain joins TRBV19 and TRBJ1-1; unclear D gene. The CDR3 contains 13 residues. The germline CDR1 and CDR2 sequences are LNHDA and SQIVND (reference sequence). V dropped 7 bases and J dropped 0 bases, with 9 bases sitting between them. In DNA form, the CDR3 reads TGTGCCAGTAACAATTACCTGAACACTGAAGCTTTCTTT. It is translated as CASNNYLNTEAFF.

DNA of the CDR3: TGCGCCAGCAGCCAAATGGGACAGGGATATGGCTACACCTTC. Translating gives CASSQMGQGYGYTF. The chain uses TRBV5-1 and TRBJ1-2, with 9 positions matching TRBD1. J was trimmed by 5 bases and V by 4 bases; bases with no gene match: 6. The CDR3 loop spans 14 amino acids. Germline V lookup: CDR1 SGHRS, CDR2 YFSETQ.

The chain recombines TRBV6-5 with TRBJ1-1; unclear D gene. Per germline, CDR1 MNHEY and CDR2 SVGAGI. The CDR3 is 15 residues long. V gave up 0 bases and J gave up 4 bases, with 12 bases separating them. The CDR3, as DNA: TGTGCCAGCAGTTACTCCGCCCCAAGCGCCACTGAAGCTTTCTTT. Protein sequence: CASSYSAPSATEAFF.

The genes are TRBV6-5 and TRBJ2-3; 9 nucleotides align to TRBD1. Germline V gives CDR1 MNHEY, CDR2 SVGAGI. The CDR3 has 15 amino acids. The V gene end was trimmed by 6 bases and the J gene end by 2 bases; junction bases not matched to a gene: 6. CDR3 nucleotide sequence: TGTGCCAGCAGGGCCGGGACAGGGTTCACAGATACGCAGTATTTT. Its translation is CASRAGTGFTDTQYF.

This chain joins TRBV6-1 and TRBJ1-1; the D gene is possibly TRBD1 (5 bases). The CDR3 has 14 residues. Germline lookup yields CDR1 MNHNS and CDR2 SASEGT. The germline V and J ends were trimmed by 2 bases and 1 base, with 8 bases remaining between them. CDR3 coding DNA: TGTGCCAGCAGTGAAACCGGACAGAACACTGAAGCTTTCTTT. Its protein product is CASSETGQNTEAFF.

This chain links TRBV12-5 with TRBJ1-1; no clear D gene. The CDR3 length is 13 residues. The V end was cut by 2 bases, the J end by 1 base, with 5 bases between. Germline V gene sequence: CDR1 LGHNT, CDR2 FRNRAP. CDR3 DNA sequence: TGTGCTAGTGGTTTGCCAGGGAACACTGAAGCTTTCTTT. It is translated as CASGLPGNTEAFF.

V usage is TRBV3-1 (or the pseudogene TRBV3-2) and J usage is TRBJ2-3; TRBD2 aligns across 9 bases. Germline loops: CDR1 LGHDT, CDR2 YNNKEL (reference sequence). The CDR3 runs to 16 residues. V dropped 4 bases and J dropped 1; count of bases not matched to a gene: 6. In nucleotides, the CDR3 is TGTGCCAGCAGCCCTCTAGCGGGGAGCCGCACAGATACGCAGTATTTT. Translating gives CASSPLAGSRTDTQYF.

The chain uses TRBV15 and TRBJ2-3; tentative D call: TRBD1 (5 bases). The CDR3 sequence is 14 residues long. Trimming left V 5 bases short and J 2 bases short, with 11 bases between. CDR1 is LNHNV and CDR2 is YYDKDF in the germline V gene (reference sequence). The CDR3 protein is CATSAGSDTDTQYF. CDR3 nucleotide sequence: TGTGCCACCAGCGCAGGGTCGGACACAGATACGCAGTATTTT.

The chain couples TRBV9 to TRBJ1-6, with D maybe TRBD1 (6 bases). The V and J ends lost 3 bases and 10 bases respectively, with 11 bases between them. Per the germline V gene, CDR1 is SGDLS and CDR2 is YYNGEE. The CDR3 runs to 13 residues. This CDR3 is CASSGQEESPLHF. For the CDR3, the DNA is TGTGCCAGCAGCGGACAGGAGGAATCACCCCTCCACTTT. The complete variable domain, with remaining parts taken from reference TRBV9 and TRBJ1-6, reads DSGVTQTPKHLITATGQRVTLRCSPRSGDLSVYWYQQSLDQGLQFLIQYYNGEERAKGNILERFSAQQFPDLHSELNLSSLELGDSALYFCASSGQEESPLHFGNGTRLTVT.

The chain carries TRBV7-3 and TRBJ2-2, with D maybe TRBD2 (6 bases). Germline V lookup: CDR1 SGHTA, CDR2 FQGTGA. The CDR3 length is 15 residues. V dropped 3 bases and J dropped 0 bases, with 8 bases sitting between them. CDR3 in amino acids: CASSFGGANTGELFF. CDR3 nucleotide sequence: TGTGCCAGCAGCTTTGGCGGGGCGAACACCGGGGAGCTGTTTTTT.

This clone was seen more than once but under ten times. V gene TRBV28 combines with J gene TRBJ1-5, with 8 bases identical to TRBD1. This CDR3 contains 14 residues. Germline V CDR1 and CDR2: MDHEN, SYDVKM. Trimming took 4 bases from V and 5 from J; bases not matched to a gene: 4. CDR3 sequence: CASSSQGAYQPQHF. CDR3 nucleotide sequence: TGTGCCAGCAGTTCGCAGGGGGCTTATCAGCCCCAGCATTTT.

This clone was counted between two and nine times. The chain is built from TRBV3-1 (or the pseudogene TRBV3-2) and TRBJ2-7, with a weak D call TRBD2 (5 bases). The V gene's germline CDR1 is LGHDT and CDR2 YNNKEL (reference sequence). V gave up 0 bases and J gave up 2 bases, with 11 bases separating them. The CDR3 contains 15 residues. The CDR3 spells CASSQDPSGTYEQYF. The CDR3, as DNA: TGTGCCAGCAGCCAAGATCCTTCGGGGACCTACGAGCAGTACTTC.

The chain's CDR3 is CASSFQSLQPQHF. The CDR3 coding sequence is TGTGCCAGCAGTTTTCAGTCTCTCCAGCCCCAGCATTTT. The chain uses TRBV12-3 or TRBV12-4 and TRBJ1-5, with D uncertain. V gave up 3 bases and J gave up 7 bases, with 10 bases separating them. The CDR3 sequence is 13 residues long.

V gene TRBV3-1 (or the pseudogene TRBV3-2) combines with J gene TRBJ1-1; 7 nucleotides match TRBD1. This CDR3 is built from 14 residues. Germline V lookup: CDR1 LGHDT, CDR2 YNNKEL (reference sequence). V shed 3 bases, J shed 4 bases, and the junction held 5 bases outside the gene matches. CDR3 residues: CASSHADRVTEAFF. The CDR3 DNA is TGTGCCAGCAGCCATGCTGACAGGGTCACTGAAGCTTTCTTT.

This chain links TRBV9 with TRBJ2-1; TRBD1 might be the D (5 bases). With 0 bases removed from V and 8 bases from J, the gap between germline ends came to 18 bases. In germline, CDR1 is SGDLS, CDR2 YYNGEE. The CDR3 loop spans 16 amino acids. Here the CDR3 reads CASSVGGRLTSDEQFF. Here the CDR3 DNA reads TGTGCCAGCAGCGTAGGGGGCCGACTTACGTCCGATGAGCAGTTCTTC. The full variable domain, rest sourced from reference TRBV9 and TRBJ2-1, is DSGVTQTPKHLITATGQRVTLRCSPRSGDLSVYWYQQSLDQGLQFLIQYYNGEERAKGNILERFSAQQFPDLHSELNLSSLELGDSALYFCASSVGGRLTSDEQFFGPGTRLTVL.

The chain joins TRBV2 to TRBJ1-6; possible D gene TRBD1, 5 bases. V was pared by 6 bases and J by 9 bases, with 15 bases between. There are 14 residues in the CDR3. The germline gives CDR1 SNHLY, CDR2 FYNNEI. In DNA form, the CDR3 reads TGTGCCAGCAGCCAGTCAGGGAAAGGTTCACCCCTCCACTTT. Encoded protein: CASSQSGKGSPLHF.

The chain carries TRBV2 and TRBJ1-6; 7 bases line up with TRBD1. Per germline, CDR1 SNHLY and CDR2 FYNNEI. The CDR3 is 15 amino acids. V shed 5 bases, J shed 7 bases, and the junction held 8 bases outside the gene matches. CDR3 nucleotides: TGTGCCAGCAGTCCAGGGGGGACACCGAATTCACCCCTCCACTTT. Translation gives CASSPGGTPNSPLHF.

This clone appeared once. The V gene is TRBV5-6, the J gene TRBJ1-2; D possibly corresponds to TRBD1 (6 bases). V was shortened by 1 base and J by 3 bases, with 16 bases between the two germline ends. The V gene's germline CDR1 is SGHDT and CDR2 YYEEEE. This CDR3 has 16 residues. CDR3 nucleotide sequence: TGTGCCAGCAGCTTGTTCTCAGTGACAGGATACTATGGCTACACCTTC. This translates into CASSLFSVTGYYGYTF. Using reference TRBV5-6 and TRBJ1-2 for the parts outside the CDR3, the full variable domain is DAGVTQSPTHLIKTRGQQVTLRCSPKSGHDTVSWYQQALGQGPQFIFQYYEEEERQRGNFPDRFSGHQFPNYSSELNVNALLLGDSALYLCASSLFSVTGYYGYTFGSGTRLTVV.

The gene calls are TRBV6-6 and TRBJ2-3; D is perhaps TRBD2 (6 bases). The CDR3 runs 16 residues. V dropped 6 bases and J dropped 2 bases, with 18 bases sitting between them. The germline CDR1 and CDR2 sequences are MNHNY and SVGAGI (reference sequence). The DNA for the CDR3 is TGTGCCAGCAGCTCCGAGCTACGGGGGTCCACAGATACGCAGTATTTT. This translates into CASSSELRGSTDTQYF.